A single sample gave rise to the 8 T cell receptor beta chains below, sequenced in a study of shared T cell receptors in the human thymus. Generated by immunoSEQ multiplex PCR, the TCRdb table keeps only in-frame clones and is missing some. This repertoire shows over 450,000 clones, more than 75% found once; its top ten account for about 0.013%. These same records also appear under a second study, on human thymus T cells.

Specimen: thymocytes. The source is a boy less than two years old with a congenital heart defect.

The gene calls are TRBV27 and TRBJ1-1, with TRBD1 matching 9 bases. With V trimmed by 4 bases and J by 5 bases, 5 bases remained unmatched. The CDR3 runs to 14 residues. The germline V gene encodes CDR1 MNHEY and CDR2 SMNVEV (reference sequence). The CDR3 here is CASSWGQGGTEAFF. In DNA, the CDR3 is TGTGCCAGCAGTTGGGGACAGGGAGGGACTGAAGCTTTCTTT.

This clone showed up just a few times. V and J are TRBV4-1 and TRBJ1-2; D not resolved. Looked up from germline, CDR1 is MGHRA and CDR2 is YSYEKL. The CDR3 is 14 residues long. Trimming removed 1 base at V and 8 bases at J, with 14 bases between. CDR3 DNA: TGCGCCAGCAGCCAAGTTGCCCAAACCCGGGGCTACACCTTC. This encodes CASSQVAQTRGYTF.

The chain is built from TRBV4-1 and TRBJ2-7; a possible D gene is TRBD1 (6 bases). This CDR3 is 14 amino acids long. From germline, CDR1 is MGHRA and CDR2 YSYEKL. Trimming removed 5 bases at V and 2 bases at J, with 13 bases between. The CDR3, as DNA: TGCGCCAGCAGCTCGAGGTCAGGGGCCTACGAGCAGTACTTC. It translates to CASSSRSGAYEQYF.

The V call is TRBV25-1, the J call TRBJ1-3; 7 bases map to TRBD1. Germline CDR1 reads MGHDK; CDR2 reads SYGVNS. V lost 6 bases, J lost 0 bases, and 5 bases stayed unmatched. This CDR3 comprises 15 residues. The CDR3: CASSPGTASGNTIYF. Written as DNA, the CDR3 is TGTGCCAGCAGCCCCGGGACAGCCTCTGGAAACACCATATATTTT.

The chain links TRBV14 to TRBJ2-3; 9 bases are shared with TRBD2. This CDR3 contains 14 residues. From germline, CDR1 is SGHDN and CDR2 FVKESK. Unmatched junction bases numbered 6, after V lost 4 bases and J lost 7 bases. The CDR3 region has the DNA TGTGCCAGCAGCCGTAGCGGGAGAGGATATACGCAGTATTTT. This codes for CASSRSGRGYTQYF.

The V gene is TRBV12-5, the J gene TRBJ1-4, with TRBD1 matching over 7 bases. The CDR3 totals 15 residues. Germline V CDR1 and CDR2: LGHNT, FRNRAP. The V gene end was trimmed by 5 bases and the J gene end by 4 bases; junction bases not matched to a gene: 7. The CDR3 nucleotides read TGTGCTAGTGGTCACTCGACAGGGCTTAATGAAAAACTGTTTTTT. As protein: CASGHSTGLNEKLFF.

The CDR3: CASSYSRDLGTEAFF. CDR3 nucleotides: TGTGCCAGCAGTTACTCGCGGGATCTGGGCACTGAAGCTTTCTTT. This sequence joins TRBV6-5 and TRBJ1-1; no clear D. The CDR3 has 15 residues. Germline V gives CDR1 MNHEY, CDR2 SVGAGI. V was pared by 0 bases and J by 4 bases, with 12 bases between.

This clone showed up just once. This chain links TRBV28 with TRBJ2-3; 7 nucleotides align to TRBD1. This CDR3 is built from 12 residues. J was trimmed by 7 bases and V by 8 bases; bases with no gene match: 6. Germline CDR1 is MDHEN and CDR2 is SYDVKM. The CDR3 loop is CASRSRGYTQYF. The CDR3 DNA reads TGTGCCAGCCGATCCAGGGGGTATACGCAGTATTTT.